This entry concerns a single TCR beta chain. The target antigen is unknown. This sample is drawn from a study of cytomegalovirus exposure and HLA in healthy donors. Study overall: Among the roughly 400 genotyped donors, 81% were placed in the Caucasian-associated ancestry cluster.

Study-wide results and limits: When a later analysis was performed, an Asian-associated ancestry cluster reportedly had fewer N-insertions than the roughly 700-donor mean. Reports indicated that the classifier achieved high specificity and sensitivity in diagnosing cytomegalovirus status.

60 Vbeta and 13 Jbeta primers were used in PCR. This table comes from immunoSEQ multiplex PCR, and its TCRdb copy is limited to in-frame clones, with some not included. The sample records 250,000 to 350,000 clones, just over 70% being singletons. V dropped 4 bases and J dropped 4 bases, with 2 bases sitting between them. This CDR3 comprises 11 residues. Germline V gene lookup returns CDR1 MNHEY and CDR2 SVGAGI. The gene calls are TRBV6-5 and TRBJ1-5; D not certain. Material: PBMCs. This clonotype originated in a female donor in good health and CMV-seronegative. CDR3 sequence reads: CASSSNQPQHF. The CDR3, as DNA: TGTGCCAGCAGTTCGAATCAGCCCCAGCATTTT.